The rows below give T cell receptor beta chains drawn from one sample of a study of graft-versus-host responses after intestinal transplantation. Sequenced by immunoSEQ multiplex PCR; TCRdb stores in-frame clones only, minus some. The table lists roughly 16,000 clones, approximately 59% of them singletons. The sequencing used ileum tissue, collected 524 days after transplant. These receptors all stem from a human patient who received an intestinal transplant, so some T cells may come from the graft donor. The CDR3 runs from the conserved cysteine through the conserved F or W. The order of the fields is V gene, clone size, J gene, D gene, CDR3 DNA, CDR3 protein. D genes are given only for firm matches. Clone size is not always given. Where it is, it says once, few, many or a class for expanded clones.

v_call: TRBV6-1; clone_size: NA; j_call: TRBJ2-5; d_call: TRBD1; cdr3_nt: TGTGCCAGCAGTGTAACAGGGGGATGGGAGACCCAGTACTTC; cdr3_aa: CASSVTGGWETQYF
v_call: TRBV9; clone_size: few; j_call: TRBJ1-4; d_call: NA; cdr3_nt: TGTGCCAGCAGCCCCCCGGGGAGTCCAACTAATGAAAAACTGTTTTTT; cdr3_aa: CASSPPGSPTNEKLFF
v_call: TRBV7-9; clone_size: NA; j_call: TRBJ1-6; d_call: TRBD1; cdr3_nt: TGTGCCAGCAGCTTAGCGCCCGGACAGGGATCACCCCTCCACTTT; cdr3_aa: CASSLAPGQGSPLHF
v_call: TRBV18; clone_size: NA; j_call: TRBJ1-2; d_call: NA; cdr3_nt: TGTGCCAGCTCACCTATCGACAGTAACTATGGCTACACCTTC; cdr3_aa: CASSPIDSNYGYTF
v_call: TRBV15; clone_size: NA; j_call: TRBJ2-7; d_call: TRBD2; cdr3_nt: TGTGCCACCAGCACAACTAGCGGGGGGGCCCGGCGCGAGCAGTACTTC; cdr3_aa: CATSTTSGGARREQYF
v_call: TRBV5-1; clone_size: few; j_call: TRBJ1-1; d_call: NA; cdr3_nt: TGCGCCAGCAGCTTGGTACAGGGAGGGAGGGCTGAAGCTTTCTTT; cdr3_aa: CASSLVQGGRAEAFF
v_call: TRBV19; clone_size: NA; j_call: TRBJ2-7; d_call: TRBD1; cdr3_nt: TGTGCCAGTAGTCTGCAGGGGGAGCACGAGCAGTACTTC; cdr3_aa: CASSLQGEHEQYF
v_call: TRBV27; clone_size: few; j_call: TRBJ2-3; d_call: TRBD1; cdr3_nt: TGTGCCAGCAGTTTCAGGGGGATCACAGATACGCAGTATTTT; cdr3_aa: CASSFRGITDTQYF
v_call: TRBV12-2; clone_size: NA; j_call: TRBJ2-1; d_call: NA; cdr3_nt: TGTGCAAGTCGCGCCCAGGGTAGCGGGGGGGCCAGGTGCTACAATGAGCAGTTCTTC; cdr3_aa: CASRAQGSGGARCYNEQFF
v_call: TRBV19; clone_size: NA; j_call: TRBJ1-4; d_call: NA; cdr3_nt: TGTGCCAGTAGTACCGATCTCGGGACAAAGGAAAAACTGTTTTTT; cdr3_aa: CASSTDLGTKEKLFF
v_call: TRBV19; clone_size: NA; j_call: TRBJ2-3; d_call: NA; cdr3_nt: TGTGCCAGTAGTGTAGCACAGGGTCCCACAGATACGCAGTATTTT; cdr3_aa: CASSVAQGPTDTQYF
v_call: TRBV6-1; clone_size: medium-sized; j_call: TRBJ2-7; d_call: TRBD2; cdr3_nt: TGTGCCAGCAGTGAGGCTAGCGGGGGGGCCGACGAGCAGTACTTC; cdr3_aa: CASSEASGGADEQYF
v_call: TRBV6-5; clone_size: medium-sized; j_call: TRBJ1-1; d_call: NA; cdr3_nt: TGTGCCAGCAGTTACTCCTCCGGTCGCGAAGCTTTCTTT; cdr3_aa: CASSYSSGREAFF
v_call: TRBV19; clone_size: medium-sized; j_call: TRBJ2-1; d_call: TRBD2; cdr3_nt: TGTGCCAGTAGTATGCTAGGCGGGGGGGTGGGCAATGAGCAGTTCTTC; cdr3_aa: CASSMLGGGVGNEQFF
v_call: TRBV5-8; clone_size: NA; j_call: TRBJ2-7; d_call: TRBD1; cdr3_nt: TGTGCCAGCAGCCCGGGACAGGGGGCACCCGAGCAGTACTTC; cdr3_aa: CASSPGQGAPEQYF
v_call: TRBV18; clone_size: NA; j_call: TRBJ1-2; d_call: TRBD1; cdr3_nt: TGTGCCAGCTCCCTAACTGACAGGGAGAGATATGGCTACACCTTC; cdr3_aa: CASSLTDRERYGYTF
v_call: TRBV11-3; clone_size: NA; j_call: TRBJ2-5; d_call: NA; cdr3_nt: TGTGCCAGCAGCAAGGGAGAAGAGACCCAGTACTTC; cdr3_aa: CASSKGEETQYF
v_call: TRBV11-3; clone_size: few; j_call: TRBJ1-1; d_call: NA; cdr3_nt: TGTGCCAGCAGCTTAACAGGTGCGCCTGAAGCTTTCTTT; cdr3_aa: CASSLTGAPEAFF
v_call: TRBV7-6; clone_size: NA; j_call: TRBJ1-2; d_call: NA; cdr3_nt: TGTGCCAGCAGCTTAGACGGCTATGGCTACACCTTC; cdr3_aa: CASSLDGYGYTF
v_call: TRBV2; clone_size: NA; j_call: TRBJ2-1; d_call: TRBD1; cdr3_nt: TGTGCCAGCAGTGATACGGGACAGCTAAATGAGCAGTTCTTC; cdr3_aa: CASSDTGQLNEQFF
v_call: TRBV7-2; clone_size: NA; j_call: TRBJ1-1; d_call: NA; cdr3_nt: TGTGCCAGCACCCCAAGCCGAAACACTGAAGCTTTCTTT; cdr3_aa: CASTPSRNTEAFF
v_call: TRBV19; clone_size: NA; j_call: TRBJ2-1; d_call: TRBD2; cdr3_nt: TGTGCCAGTAGTATTTTCAGCGGGGGGGACAATGAGCAGTTCTTC; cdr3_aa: CASSIFSGGDNEQFF
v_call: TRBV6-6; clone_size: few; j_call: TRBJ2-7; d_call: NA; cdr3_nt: TGTGCCAGCAGTTACTCGACTCCCGGGGGGCGGATGTACTTC; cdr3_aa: CASSYSTPGGRMYF
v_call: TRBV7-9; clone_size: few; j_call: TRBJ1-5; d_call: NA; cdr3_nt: TGTGCCAGCAGCTTAGGAGACAGTAACAATCAGCCCCAGCATTTT; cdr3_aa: CASSLGDSNNQPQHF
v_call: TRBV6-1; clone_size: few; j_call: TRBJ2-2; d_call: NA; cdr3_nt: TGTGCCAGCAGTGAAGGTGGGGACAAGAACACCGGGGAGCTGTTTTTT; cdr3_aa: CASSEGGDKNTGELFF
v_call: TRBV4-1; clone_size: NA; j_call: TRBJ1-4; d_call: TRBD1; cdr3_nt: TGCGCCAGCAGCCAAGAGGGACAGGGGGACGAAAAACTGTTTTTT; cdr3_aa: CASSQEGQGDEKLFF
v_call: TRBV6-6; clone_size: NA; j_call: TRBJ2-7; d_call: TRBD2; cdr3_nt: TGTGCCAGCAGCCCCGGCGGGGGGGCCTACGAGCAGTACTTC; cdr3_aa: CASSPGGGAYEQYF
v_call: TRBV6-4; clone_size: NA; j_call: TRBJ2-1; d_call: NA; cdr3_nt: TGTGCCAGCAGTGACTCGGCTAGCGCTGAGCAGTTCTTC; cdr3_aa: CASSDSASAEQFF
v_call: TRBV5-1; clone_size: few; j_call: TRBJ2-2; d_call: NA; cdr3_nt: TGCGCCAGCAGCCAAGCGATCCGGGATCCGACCGGGGAGCTGTTTTTT; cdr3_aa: CASSQAIRDPTGELFF
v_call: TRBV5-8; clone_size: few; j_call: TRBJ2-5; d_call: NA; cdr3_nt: TGTGCCAGCAGCCGGGGAGGTCGGCAAGAGACCCAGTACTTC; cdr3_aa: CASSRGGRQETQYF
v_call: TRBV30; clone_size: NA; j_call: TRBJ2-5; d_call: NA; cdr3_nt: TGTGCCTGGAGCGACCAGGGGGAGACCCAGTACTTC; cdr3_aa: CAWSDQGETQYF
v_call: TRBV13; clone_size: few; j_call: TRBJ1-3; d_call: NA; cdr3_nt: TGTGCCAGCAGCTTAACTTCCTCTGGAAACACCATATATTTT; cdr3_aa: CASSLTSSGNTIYF
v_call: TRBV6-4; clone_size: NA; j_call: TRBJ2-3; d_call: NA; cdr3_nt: TGTGCCAGCAGCGAAGGTGCGGGGAACTCAGATACGCAGTATTTT; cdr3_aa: CASSEGAGNSDTQYF
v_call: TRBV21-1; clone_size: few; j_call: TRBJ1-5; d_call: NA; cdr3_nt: TGTGCCAGCAGCAAAGACTCCAGTGGAGGGGGCCATAGCAATCAGCCCCAGCATTTT; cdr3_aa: CASSKDSSGGGHSNQPQHF
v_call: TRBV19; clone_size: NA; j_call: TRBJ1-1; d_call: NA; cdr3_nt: TGTGCCAGTAGTCCCGGGAACACTGAAGCTTTCTTT; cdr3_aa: CASSPGNTEAFF
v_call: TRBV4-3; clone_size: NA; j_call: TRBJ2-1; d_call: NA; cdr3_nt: TGCGCCAGCAGCCAGACTAGGGGCTACGACAATGAGCAGTTCTTC; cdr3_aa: CASSQTRGYDNEQFF
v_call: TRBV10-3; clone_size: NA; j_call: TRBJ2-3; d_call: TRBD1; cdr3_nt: TGTGCCATCAGTGAGAGGCAGGGGGAGAATACGCAGTATTTT; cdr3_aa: CAISERQGENTQYF
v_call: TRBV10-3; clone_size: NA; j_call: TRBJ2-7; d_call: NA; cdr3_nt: TGTGCCATCAGTGAGCGATTAACAGGGTTCTACGAGCAGTACTTC; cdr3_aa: CAISERLTGFYEQYF
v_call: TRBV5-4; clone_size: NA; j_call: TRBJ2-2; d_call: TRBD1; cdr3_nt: TGTGCCAGCAGCCCAGGGGGCGACACCGGGGAGCTGTTTTTT; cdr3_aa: CASSPGGDTGELFF
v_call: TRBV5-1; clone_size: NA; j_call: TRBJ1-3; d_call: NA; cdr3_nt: TGCGCCAGCAGCGAACAGAGCTCTGGAAACACCATATATTTT; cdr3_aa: CASSEQSSGNTIYF
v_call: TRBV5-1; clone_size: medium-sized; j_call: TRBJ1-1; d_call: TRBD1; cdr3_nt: TGCGCCAGCAGCTTGTCAGGGGGTGTATACACTGAAGCTTTCTTT; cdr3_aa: CASSLSGGVYTEAFF
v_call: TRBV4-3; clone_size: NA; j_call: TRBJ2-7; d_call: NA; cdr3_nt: TGCGCCAGCAGCCAAGTTGCAGGGTCTGCCTACGAGCAGTACTTC; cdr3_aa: CASSQVAGSAYEQYF
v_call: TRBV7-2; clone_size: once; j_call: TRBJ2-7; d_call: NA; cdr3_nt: TGTGCCAGCAGCACAAGAAGGGGATCCTACGAGCAGTACTTC; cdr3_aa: CASSTRRGSYEQYF
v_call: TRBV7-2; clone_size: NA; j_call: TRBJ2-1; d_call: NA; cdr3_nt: TGTGCCAGCAGCTTCGGGTCCCCAAAGTACAATGAGCAGTTCTTC; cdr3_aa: CASSFGSPKYNEQFF
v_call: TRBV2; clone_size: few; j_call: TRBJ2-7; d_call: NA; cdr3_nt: TGTGCCAGCAGTGAAAACAGGGTCGAGCAGTACTTC; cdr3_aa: CASSENRVEQYF
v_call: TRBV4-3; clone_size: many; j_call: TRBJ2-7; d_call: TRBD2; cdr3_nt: TGCGCCAGCAGCCAAGATCGGGTCGAGTCTAGCGGGGGCGAGGGCGAGCAGTACTTC; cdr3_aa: CASSQDRVESSGGEGEQYF
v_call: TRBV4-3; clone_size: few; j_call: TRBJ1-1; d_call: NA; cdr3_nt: TGCGCCAGCAGCCGCACACAGGGAAGCACTGAAGCTTTCTTT; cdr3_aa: CASSRTQGSTEAFF
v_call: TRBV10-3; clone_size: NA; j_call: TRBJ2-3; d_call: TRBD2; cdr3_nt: TGTGCCATCAGTGGGACTAGCGGGGGCACAGATACGCAGTATTTT; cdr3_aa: CAISGTSGGTDTQYF
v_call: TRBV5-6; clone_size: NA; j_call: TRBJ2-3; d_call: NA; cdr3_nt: TGTGCCAGCAGCTTGGAGAGTAGCACAGATACGCAGTATTTT; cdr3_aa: CASSLESSTDTQYF
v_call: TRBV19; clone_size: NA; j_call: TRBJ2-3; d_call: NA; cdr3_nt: TGTGCCAGTAGTATCGGGGGAACCACTAGCACAGATACGCAGTATTTT; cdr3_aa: CASSIGGTTSTDTQYF
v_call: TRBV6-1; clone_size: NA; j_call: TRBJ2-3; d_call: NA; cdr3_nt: TGTGCCAGCAGGTCAGGGAAGGAGACAGATACGCAGTATTTT; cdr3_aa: CASRSGKETDTQYF
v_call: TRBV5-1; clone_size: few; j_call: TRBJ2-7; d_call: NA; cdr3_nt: TGCGCCAGCAGGCCTATACAGGGCCCCGAGCAGTACTTC; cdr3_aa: CASRPIQGPEQYF
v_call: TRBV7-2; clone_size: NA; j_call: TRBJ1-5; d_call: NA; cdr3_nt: TGTGCCAGCAGCTTCCAGGGAGGAGATCAGCCCCAGCATTTT; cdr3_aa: CASSFQGGDQPQHF
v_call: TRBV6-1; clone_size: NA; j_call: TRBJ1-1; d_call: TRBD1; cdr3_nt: TGTGCCAGCAGTGAGGGGACAGGGGGGACTGAAGCTTTCTTT; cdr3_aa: CASSEGTGGTEAFF
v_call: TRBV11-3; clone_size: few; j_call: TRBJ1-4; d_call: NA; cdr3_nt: TGTGCCAGCAGCCGCGACAGCACTAATGAAAAACTGTTTTTT; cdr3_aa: CASSRDSTNEKLFF
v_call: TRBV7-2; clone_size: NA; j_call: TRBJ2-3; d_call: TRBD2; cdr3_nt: TGTGCCAGCAGCCCTAGCGGGGGAACAGATACGCAGTATTTT; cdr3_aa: CASSPSGGTDTQYF
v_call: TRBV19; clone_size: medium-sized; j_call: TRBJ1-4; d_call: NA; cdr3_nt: TGTGCCAGTAGTACCCCCGGTGAAAAACTGTTTTTT; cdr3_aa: CASSTPGEKLFF
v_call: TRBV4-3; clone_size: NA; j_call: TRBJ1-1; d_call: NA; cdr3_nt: TGCGCCAGCAGCCAAACAGGGAACACTGAAGCTTTCTTT; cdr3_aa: CASSQTGNTEAFF
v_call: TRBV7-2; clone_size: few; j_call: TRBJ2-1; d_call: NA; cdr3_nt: TGTGCCAGCAGCTTAAATATACGGTATGAGCAGTTCTTC; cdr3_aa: CASSLNIRYEQFF
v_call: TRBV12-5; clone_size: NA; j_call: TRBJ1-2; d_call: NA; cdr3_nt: TGTGCTAGTGGGCCAACCAGGGATCCCTATGGCTACACCTTC; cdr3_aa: CASGPTRDPYGYTF